This TCR beta chain comes out of a study of OX40 agonist ivuxolimab in advanced cancers. Overall study context: People in dose escalation had one of these cancers: hepatocellular carcinoma, melanoma, renal cell or head and neck cancer.

This clone was counted only a few times. Its antigen is unidentified. The CDR3 runs 13 residues. Germline CDR1 and CDR2: GTSNPN and SVGIG (reference sequence). V was trimmed by 2 bases and J by 7 bases, leaving 12 bases between them. Repertoires were generated with immunoSEQ multiplex PCR, while TCRdb's copy carries only in-frame clones and drops some. The sample has 50,000 or so clones, approximately 86% seen once. Regarding the study as a whole: The study found that CD8+ T cells averaged more expanded clones than CD4+.

Anyone with autoimmune disease history or systemic immunosuppression was excluded. The chain uses TRBV30 and TRBJ1-5; maybe TRBD1 (6 bases). The source was CD4+ or CD8+ T cells sorted from blood, collected in a trial of the OX40 agonist ivuxolimab. The source of this sequence is an adult with an advanced solid tumor such as melanoma, head and neck, liver or kidney cancer. Here the CDR3 DNA reads TGTGCCTGGAGTATTGGACAGTACCAGCCCCAGCATTTT. Its translation is CAWSIGQYQPQHF.